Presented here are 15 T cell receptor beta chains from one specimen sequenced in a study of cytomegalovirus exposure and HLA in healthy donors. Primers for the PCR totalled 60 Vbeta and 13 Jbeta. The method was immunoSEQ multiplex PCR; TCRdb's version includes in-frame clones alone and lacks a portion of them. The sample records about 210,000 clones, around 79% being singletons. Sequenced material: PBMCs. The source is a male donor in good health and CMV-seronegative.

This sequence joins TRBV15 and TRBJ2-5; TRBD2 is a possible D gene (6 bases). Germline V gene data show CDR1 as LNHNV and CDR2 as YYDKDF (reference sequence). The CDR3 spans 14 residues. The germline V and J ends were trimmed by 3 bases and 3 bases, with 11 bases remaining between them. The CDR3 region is CATSSLGGKETQYF. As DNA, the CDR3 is TGTGCCACCAGCAGTCTAGGAGGGAAAGAGACCCAGTACTTC.

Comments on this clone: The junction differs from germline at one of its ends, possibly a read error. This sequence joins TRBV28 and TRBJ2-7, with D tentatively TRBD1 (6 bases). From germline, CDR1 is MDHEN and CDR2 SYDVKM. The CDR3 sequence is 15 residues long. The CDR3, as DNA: TGTGCCGGCAGGATGCCAGGGGACCCTATCTACGAGCAGTACTTC. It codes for CAGRMPGDPIYEQYF.

The CDR3 sequence is CASSLGAGYDEAFF. In DNA form, the CDR3 reads TGTGCCAGCAGCTTAGGGGCAGGGTATGATGAAGCTTTCTTT. The V gene is TRBV7-3, the J gene TRBJ1-1; D might be TRBD1 (5 bases). Germline V gene sequence: CDR1 SGHTA, CDR2 FQGTGA. V lost 2 bases to trimming and J lost 7 bases, with 14 bases between them. The CDR3 length is 14 residues. The whole variable domain, remainder taken from reference TRBV7-3 and TRBJ1-1, is GAGVSQTPSNKVTEKGKYVELRCDPISGHTALYWYRQSLGQGPEFLIYFQGTGAADDSGLPNDRFFAVRPEGSVSTLKIQRTERGDSAVYLCASSLGAGYDEAFFGQGTRLTVV.

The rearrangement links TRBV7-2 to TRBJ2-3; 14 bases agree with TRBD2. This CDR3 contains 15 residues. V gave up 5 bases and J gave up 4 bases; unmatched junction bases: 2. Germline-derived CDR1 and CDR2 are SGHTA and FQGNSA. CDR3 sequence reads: CASSTGLAGADTQYF. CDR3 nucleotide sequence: TGTGCCAGCAGCACGGGACTAGCGGGAGCAGATACGCAGTATTTT.

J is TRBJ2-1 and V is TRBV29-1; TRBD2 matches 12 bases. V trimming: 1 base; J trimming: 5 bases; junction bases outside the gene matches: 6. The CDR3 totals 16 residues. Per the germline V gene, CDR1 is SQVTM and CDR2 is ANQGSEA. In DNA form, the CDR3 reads TGCAGCGTTGAAGCATGGACTAGCGGGACCCACAATGAGCAGTTCTTC. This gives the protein CSVEAWTSGTHNEQFF.

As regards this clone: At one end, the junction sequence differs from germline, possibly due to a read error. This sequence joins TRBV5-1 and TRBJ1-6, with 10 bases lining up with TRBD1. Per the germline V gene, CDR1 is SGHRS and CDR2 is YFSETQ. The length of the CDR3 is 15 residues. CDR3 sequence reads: CVSSSFGTGESPLHF. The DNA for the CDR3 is TGCGTCAGCAGCTCCTTTGGGACAGGGGAATCACCCCTCCACTTT.

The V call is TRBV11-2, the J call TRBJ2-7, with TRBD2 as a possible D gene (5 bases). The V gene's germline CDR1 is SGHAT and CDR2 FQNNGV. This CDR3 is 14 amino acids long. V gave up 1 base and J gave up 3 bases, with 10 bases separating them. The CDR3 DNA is TGTGCCAGCAGCTTAGGAGGGTCGGTCTACGAGCAGTACTTC. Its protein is CASSLGGSVYEQYF.

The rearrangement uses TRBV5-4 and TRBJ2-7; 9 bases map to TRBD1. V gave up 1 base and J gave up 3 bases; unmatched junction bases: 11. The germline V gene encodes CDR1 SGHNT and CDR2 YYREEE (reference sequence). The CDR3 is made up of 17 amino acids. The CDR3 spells CASSLTGTGTFFYEQYF. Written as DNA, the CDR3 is TGTGCCAGCAGCTTGACCGGGACAGGGACCTTTTTCTACGAGCAGTACTTC.

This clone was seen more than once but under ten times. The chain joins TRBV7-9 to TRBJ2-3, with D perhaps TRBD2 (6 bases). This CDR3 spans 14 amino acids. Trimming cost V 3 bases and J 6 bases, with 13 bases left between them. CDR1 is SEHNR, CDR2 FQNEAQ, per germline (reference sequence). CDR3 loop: CASSFGGAEDTQYF. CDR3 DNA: TGTGCCAGCAGCTTCGGCGGGGCGGAGGATACGCAGTATTTT.

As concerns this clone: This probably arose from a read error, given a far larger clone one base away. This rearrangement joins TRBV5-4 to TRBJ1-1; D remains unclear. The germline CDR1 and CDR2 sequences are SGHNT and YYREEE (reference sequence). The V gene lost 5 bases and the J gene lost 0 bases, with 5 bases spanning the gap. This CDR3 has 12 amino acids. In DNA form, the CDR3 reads TGTGCCAGCAGTTCCATGAACACTGAAGCTTTCTTT. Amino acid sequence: CASSSMNTEAFF.

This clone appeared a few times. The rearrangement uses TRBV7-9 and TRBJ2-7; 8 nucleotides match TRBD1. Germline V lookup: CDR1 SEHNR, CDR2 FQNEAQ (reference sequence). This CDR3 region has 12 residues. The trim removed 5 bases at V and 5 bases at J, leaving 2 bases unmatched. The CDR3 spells CASSPGQDEQYF. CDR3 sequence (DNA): TGTGCCAGCAGCCCGGGACAGGACGAGCAGTACTTC. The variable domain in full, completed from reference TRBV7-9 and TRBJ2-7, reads DTGVSQNPRHKITKRGQNVTFRCDPISEHNRLYWYRQTLGQGPEFLTYFQNEAQLEKSRLLSDRFSAERPKGSFSTLEIQRTEQGDSAMYLCASSPGQDEQYFGPGTRLTVT.

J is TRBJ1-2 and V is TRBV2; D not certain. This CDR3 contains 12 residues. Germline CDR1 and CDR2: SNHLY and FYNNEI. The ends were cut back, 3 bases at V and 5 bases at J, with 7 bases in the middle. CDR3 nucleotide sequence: TGTGCCAGCAGTGAGGCAGATTATGGCTACACCTTC. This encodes CASSEADYGYTF.

CDR3 in amino acids: CASSQDLDEKLFF. DNA of the CDR3: TGCGCCAGCAGCCAAGATCTTGATGAAAAACTGTTTTTT. The genes are TRBV4-3 and TRBJ1-4; D is unresolved. The ends were cut back, 0 bases at V and 6 bases at J, with 5 bases in the middle. The CDR3 contains 13 residues. Germline loops: CDR1 LGHNA, CDR2 YSLEER.

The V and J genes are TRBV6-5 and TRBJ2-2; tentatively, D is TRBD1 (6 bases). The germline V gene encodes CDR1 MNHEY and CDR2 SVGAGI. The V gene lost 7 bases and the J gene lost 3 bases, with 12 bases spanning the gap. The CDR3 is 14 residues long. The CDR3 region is CASTSTGYTGELFF. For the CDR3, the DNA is TGTGCCAGCACCTCAACAGGGTACACCGGGGAGCTGTTTTTT.

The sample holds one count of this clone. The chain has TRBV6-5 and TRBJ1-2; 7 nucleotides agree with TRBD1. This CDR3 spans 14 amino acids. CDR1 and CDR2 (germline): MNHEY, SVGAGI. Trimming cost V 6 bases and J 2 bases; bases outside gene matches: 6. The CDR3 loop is CASRFPGQNYGYTF. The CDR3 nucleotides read TGTGCCAGCAGGTTTCCGGGACAGAACTATGGCTACACCTTC.